Shown below are 13 T cell receptor beta chains from a single sample sequenced in a study of blood T cell repertoires in COVID-19. The table came from immunoSEQ multiplex PCR; TCRdb's copy has only in-frame clones and leaves some out. Among approximately 70,000 clones listed, about 87% were seen once. Sequenced: peripheral blood. These receptors were collected from a woman in her 70s with acute or convalescent COVID-19.

CDR3 sequence reads: CASSASGTGYYEQYF. CDR3 nucleotide sequence: TGTGCCAGCAGCGCATCGGGGACAGGGTACTACGAGCAGTACTTC. The J gene is TRBJ2-7, the V gene TRBV7-3; 9 nucleotides align to TRBD1. Per the germline V gene, CDR1 is SGHTA and CDR2 is FQGTGA. The CDR3 is 15 amino acids. Losses at the gene ends were 5 bases for V and 3 bases for J; bases not matched to a gene: 8.

This clone came up once. This chain connects TRBV28 to TRBJ1-5; tentatively, D is TRBD1 (6 bases). With 3 bases removed from V and 2 bases from J, the gap between germline ends came to 8 bases. In germline, CDR1 is MDHEN, CDR2 SYDVKM. CDR3 length: 14 residues. In DNA, the CDR3 is TGTGCCAGCAGTTTGTACAGGGGCAATCAGCCCCAGCATTTT. Translating it yields CASSLYRGNQPQHF.

This chain joins TRBV7-2 and TRBJ1-4; 7 bases match TRBD1. The V and J ends lost 5 bases and 4 bases, in that order; junction bases with no gene match: 7. Germline CDR1 SGHTA, CDR2 FQGNSA. The CDR3 contains 15 residues. In DNA, the CDR3 is TGTGCCAGCAGCCTAACAGACAGGGTTAATGAAAAACTGTTTTTT. Its protein product is CASSLTDRVNEKLFF.

Remarks on this clone: The junction and the germline gene differ at one end; a read error may be behind it. The chain combines TRBV19 with TRBJ1-3; no definite D call. From germline, CDR1 is LNHDA and CDR2 SQIVND (reference sequence). This CDR3 has 14 residues. This chain's CDR3 is CASSLDNSGNTIYF. For the CDR3, the DNA is TGTGCCAGTAGTCTAGACAACTCTGGAAACACCATATATTTT.

The chain is built from TRBV19 and TRBJ1-5, with D tentatively TRBD1 (5 bases). Trimming stripped 3 bases from V and 0 bases from J, with 18 bases between. CDR3 length equals 18 residues. Germline values: CDR1 LNHDA, CDR2 SQIVND (reference sequence). The DNA of the CDR3 is TGTGCCAGTAGTATCGTGGGGCCCGGCAAAGGTAGCAATCAGCCCCAGCATTTT. It specifies CASSIVGPGKGSNQPQHF.

The J gene is TRBJ1-2, the V gene TRBV28; a possible D gene is TRBD1 (6 bases). From germline, CDR1 is MDHEN and CDR2 SYDVKM. V dropped 5 bases and J dropped 8 bases, with 18 bases sitting between them. This CDR3 contains 14 residues. Here the CDR3 DNA reads TGTGCCAGCAGTGTTCGGGGGGCGCGGGGAGGCTACACCTTC. Protein: CASSVRGARGGYTF.

The V and J genes are TRBV4-2 and TRBJ1-5; D unresolved. CDR3 size: 15 residues. V dropped 4 bases and J dropped 0 bases, with 10 bases sitting between them. Per germline, CDR1 LGHNA and CDR2 YNFKEQ. The CDR3 DNA follows: TGTGCCAGCAGCCTGGCTTACCGTAGCAATCAGCCCCAGCATTTT. It encodes CASSLAYRSNQPQHF.

J is TRBJ2-1 and V is TRBV28, with a possible D match to TRBD1 (6 bases). This CDR3 is built from 16 residues. V dropped 4 bases and J dropped 2 bases, with 15 bases sitting between them. Germline CDR1 reads MDHEN; CDR2 reads SYDVKM. CDR3 region: CASSSVRGITYNEQFF. The CDR3 DNA follows: TGTGCCAGCAGTTCTGTCAGGGGAATAACCTACAATGAGCAGTTCTTC. Supplemented by reference TRBV28 and TRBJ2-1, the full variable domain reads DVKVTQSSRYLVKRTGEKVFLECVQDMDHENMFWYRQDPGLGLRLIYFSYDVKMKEKGDIPEGYSVSREKKERFSLILESASTNQTSMYLCASSSVRGITYNEQFFGPGTRLTVL.

The chain employs TRBV12-3 or TRBV12-4 and TRBJ2-7; D unclear. CDR3 length equals 11 residues. V gave up 4 bases and J gave up 3 bases, with 4 bases separating them. The CDR3 DNA sequence: TGTGCCAGCAGTTCCCACTACGAGCAGTACTTC. Residues: CASSSHYEQYF.

The chain joins TRBV5-1 to TRBJ1-4, with D possibly TRBD1 on 6 matching bases. CDR1 and CDR2 (germline): SGHRS, YFSETQ. Trimming cost V 7 bases and J 8 bases, with 15 bases left between them. The CDR3 runs 13 residues. CDR3 nucleotides: TGCGCCAGCCAAAATACAGGGACGGAAAAACTGTTTTTT. Translating gives CASQNTGTEKLFF.

The rearrangement links TRBV28 to TRBJ1-6; D may be TRBD1 (6 bases). CDR1 and CDR2 (germline): MDHEN, SYDVKM. The CDR3 is 18 amino acids. The V end was cut by 2 bases, the J end by 7 bases, with 21 bases between. Here the CDR3 DNA reads TGTGCCAGCAGTTTAATGTTCTTAGGGGGGGAGACGAATTCACCCCTCCACTTT. This gives the protein CASSLMFLGGETNSPLHF.

The V and J genes are TRBV9 and TRBJ2-2, with D perhaps TRBD2 (5 bases). The CDR3 is 16 amino acids. Germline assignment: CDR1 SGDLS and CDR2 YYNGEE. Trimming took 0 bases from V and 2 from J, leaving 11 bases between them. The CDR3 loop reads CASSVGGSDNTGELFF. CDR3 in DNA: TGTGCCAGCAGCGTAGGAGGGAGTGATAACACCGGGGAGCTGTTTTTT.

This chain joins TRBV7-2 and TRBJ2-7; D is perhaps TRBD1 (6 bases). The ends were cut back, 2 bases at V and 2 bases at J, with 16 bases in the middle. Germline V gives CDR1 SGHTA, CDR2 FQGNSA. The CDR3 loop spans 16 amino acids. CDR3 residues: CASSLSAIGTTYEQYF. In DNA, the CDR3 is TGTGCCAGCAGCTTATCCGCCATAGGGACAACCTACGAGCAGTACTTC.